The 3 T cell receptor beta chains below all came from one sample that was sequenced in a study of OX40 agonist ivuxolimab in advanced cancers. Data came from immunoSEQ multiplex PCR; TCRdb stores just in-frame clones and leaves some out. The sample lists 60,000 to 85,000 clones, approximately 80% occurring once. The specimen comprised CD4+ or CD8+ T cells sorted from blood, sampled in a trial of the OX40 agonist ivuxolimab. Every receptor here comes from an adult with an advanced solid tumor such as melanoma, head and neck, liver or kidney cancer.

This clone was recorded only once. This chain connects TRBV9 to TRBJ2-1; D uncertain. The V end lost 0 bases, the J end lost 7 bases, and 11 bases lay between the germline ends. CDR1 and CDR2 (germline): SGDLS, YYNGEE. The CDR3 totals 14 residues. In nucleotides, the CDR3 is TGTGCCAGCAGCGTAGATCAGGTGTTGAATGAGCAGTTCTTC. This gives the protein CASSVDQVLNEQFF.

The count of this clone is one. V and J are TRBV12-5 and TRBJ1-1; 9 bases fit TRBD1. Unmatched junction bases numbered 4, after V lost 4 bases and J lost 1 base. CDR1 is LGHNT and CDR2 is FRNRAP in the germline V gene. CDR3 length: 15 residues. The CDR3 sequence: CASGWTGQGNTEAFF. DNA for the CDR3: TGTGCTAGTGGTTGGACGGGACAGGGGAACACTGAAGCTTTCTTT.

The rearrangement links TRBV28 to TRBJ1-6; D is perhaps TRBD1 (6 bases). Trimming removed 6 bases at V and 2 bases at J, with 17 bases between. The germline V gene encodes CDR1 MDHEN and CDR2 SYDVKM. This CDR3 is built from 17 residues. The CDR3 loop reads CASRLTGTRAYNSPLHF. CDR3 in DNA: TGTGCCAGCAGACTTACAGGGACGAGGGCCTATAATTCACCCCTCCACTTT.